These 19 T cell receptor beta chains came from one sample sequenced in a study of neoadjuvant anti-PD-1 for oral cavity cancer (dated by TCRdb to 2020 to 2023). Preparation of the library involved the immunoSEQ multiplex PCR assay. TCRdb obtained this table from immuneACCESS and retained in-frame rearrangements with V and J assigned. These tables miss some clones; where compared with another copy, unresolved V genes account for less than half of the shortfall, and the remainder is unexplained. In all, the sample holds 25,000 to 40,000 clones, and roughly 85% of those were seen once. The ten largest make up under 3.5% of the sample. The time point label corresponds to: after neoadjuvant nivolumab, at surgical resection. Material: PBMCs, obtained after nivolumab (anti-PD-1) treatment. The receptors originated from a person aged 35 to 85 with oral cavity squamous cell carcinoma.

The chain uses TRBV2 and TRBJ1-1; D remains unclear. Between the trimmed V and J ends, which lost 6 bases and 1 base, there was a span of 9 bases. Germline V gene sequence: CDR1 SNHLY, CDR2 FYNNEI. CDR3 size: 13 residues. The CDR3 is CASRAGRNTEAFF. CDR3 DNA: TGTGCCAGCAGGGCGGGAAGGAACACTGAAGCTTTCTTT.

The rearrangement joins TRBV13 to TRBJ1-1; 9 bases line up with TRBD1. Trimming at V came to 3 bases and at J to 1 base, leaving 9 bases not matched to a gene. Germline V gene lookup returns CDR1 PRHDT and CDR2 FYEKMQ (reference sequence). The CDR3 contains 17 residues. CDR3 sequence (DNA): TGTGCCAGCAGCTTCCGGGACAGGGTATTGGGGAACACTGAAGCTTTCTTT. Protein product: CASSFRDRVLGNTEAFF. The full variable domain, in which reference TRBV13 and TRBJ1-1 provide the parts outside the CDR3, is AAGVIQSPRHLIKEKRETATLKCYPIPRHDTVYWYQQGPGQDPQFLISFYEKMQSDKGSIPDRFSAQQFSDYHSELNMSSLELGDSALYFCASSFRDRVLGNTEAFFGQGTRLTVV.

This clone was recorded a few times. Here the CDR3 DNA reads TGTGCCAGCAGCTTCGTACAGGGGAATGAGCAGTTCTTC. This gives the protein CASSFVQGNEQFF. This sequence joins TRBV11-2 and TRBJ2-1, with 7 bases lining up with TRBD1. The CDR3 spans 13 residues. The germline V gene encodes CDR1 SGHAT and CDR2 FQNNGV. The trim removed 3 bases at V and 7 bases at J, leaving 3 bases unmatched.

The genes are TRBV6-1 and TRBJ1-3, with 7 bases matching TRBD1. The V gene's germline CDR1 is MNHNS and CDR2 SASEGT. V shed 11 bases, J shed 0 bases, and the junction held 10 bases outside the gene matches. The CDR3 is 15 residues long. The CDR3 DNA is TGTGCCGGGGCCCGGGACAGCCTCTCTGGAAACACCATATATTTT. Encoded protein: CAGARDSLSGNTIYF.

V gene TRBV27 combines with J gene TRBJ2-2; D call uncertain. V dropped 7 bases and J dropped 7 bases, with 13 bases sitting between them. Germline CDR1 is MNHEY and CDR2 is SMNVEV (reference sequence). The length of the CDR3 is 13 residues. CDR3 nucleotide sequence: TGTGCCAGCAAAGCCCTGGTCGGCGGGGAGCTGTTTTTT. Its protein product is CASKALVGGELFF.

CDR3 in DNA: TGTGCCAGCAGCTTAGTGTCAGGGCTCGGGGAGCTGTTTTTT. The encoded protein is CASSLVSGLGELFF. The chain links TRBV7-7 to TRBJ2-2; D is perhaps TRBD1 (5 bases). Germline CDR1 reads SSHAT; CDR2 reads FNYEAQ (reference sequence). CDR3 size: 14 residues. V dropped 1 base and J dropped 7 bases, with 10 bases sitting between them.

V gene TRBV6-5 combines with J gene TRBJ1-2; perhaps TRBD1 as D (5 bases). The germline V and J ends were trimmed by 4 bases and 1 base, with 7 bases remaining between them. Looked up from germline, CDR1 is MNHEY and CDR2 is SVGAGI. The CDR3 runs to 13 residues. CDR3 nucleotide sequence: TGTGCCAGCAGTTGGGACGGTAACTATGGCTACACCTTC. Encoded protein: CASSWDGNYGYTF.

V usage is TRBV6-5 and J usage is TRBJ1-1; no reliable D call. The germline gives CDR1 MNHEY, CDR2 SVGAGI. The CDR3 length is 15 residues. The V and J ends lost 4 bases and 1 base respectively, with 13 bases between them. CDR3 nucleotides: TGTGCCAGCAGTTCCCCTTCTGATTGGAACACTGAAGCTTTCTTT. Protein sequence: CASSSPSDWNTEAFF.

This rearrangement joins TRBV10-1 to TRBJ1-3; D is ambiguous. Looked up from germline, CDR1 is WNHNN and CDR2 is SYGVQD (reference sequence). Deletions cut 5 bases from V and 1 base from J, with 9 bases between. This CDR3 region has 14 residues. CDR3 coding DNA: TGCGCCAGCAGTCCGGGAACTTCTGGAAACACCATATATTTT. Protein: CASSPGTSGNTIYF.

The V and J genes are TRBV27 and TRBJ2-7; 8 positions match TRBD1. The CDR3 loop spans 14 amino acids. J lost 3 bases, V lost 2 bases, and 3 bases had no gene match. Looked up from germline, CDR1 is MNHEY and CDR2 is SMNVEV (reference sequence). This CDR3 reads CASSLGTGLYEQYF. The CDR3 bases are TGTGCCAGCAGTTTAGGGACAGGACTCTACGAGCAGTACTTC.

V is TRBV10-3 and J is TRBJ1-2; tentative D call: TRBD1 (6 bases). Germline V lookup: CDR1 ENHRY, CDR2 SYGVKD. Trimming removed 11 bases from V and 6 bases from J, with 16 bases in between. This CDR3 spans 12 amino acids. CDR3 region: CASHREMDGYTF. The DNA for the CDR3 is TGTGCCTCCCACAGGGAAATGGATGGCTACACCTTC.

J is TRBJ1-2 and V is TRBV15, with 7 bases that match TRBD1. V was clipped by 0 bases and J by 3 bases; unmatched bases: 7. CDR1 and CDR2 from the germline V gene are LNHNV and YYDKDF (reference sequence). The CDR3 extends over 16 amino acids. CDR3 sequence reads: CATSRDLSRGDYGYTF. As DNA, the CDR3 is TGTGCCACCAGCAGAGATCTTAGCAGGGGGGACTATGGCTACACCTTC.

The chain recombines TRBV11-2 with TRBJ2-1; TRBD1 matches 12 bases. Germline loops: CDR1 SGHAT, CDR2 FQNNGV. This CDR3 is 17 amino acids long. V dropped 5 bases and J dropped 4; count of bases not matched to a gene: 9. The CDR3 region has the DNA TGTGCCAGCAGCGCGACCGGGACAGGGGGCCTTTACAATGAGCAGTTCTTC. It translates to CASSATGTGGLYNEQFF.

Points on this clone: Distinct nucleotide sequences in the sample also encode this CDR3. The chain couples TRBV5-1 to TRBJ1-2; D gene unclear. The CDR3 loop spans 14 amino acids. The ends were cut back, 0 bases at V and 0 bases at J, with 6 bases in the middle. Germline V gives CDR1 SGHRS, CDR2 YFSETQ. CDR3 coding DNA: TGCGCCAGCAGCTTGGACTCAACTAACTATGGCTACACCTTC. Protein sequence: CASSLDSTNYGYTF.

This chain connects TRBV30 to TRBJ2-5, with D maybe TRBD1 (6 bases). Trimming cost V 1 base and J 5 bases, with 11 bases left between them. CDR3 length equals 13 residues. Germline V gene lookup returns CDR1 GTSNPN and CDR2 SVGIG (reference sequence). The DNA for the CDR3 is TGTGCCTGGAGTGCCACAGGGCAGGAGACCCAGTACTTC. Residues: CAWSATGQETQYF.

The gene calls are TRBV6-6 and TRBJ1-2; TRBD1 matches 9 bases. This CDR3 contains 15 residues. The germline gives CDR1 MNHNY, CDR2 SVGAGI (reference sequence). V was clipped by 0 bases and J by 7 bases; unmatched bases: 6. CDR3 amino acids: CASSYSGDRDGGYTF. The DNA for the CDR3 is TGTGCCAGCAGTTACTCGGGGGACAGGGACGGTGGCTACACCTTC.

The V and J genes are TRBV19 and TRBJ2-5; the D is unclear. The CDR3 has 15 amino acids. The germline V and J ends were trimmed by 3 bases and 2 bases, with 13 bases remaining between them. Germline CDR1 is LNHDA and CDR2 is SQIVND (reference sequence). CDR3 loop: CASSMGSRFQETQYF. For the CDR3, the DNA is TGTGCCAGTAGTATGGGCTCTAGGTTTCAAGAGACCCAGTACTTC.

CDR3 protein: CASSPRSGPAQETQYF. The CDR3 DNA sequence: TGTGCCAGCAGCCCCCGGAGCGGTCCCGCTCAGGAGACCCAGTACTTC. The chain employs TRBV5-4 and TRBJ2-5; TRBD2 is a possible D gene (5 bases). The germline CDR1 and CDR2 sequences are SGHNT and YYREEE (reference sequence). The CDR3 covers 16 residues. V lost 4 bases, J lost 5 bases, and 21 bases lay in between.

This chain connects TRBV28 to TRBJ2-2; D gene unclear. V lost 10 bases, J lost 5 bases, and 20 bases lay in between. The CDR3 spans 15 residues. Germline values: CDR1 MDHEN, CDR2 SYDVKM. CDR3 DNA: TGTGCCACGACCCCCGTAGGAGCAGGAACCGGGGAGCTGTTTTTT. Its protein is CATTPVGAGTGELFF. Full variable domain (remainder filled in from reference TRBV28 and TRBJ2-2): DVKVTQSSRYLVKRTGEKVFLECVQDMDHENMFWYRQDPGLGLRLIYFSYDVKMKEKGDIPEGYSVSREKKERFSLILESASTNQTSMYLCATTPVGAGTGELFFGEGSRLTVL.